This TCR beta chain was sequenced during a study of CD8+CD57+ T cells in acquired aplastic anemia. The wider study: The study obtained 8.5 million to 12 million reads on average for CD4+ cells from healthy donors. Findings of the study overall: In CD8+ cells, Simpson's diversity showed no significant difference between patients and controls.

Comment on this clonotype: Its antigen is still unknown.

Genomic DNA, serving as template, underwent TCR beta VDJ and CDR3 profiling. TCRdb ran MiXCR on the reads and lists one entry per CDR3 protein. The sample has 150,000 to 200,000 distinct CDR3 sequences, about three fifths seen once. The ends lost 5 bases at V and 2 bases at J; junction bases unmatched: 7. The CDR3 sequence is 14 residues long. CDR1 is DFQATT, CDR2 SNEGSKA, per germline (reference sequence). The chain employs TRBV20-1 and TRBJ1-1; 8 nucleotides agree with TRBD1. The source of this sequence is a human donor in good health. The source material was sorted CD4+, CD8+, or CD8+CD57+ T cells (not recorded which) from PBMCs. As DNA, the CDR3 is TGCAGTGCTGGAGTGACAGGGGTCAACACTGAAGCTTTCTTT. Translated: CSAGVTGVNTEAFF.